Following are 16 T cell receptor beta chains from one sample sequenced in a study of blood T cell repertoires in COVID-19. This table comes from immunoSEQ multiplex PCR, and its TCRdb copy is limited to in-frame clones, with some not included. Here the sample spans 110,000 to 150,000 clones, over 75% being singletons. Sequenced sample: peripheral blood. The receptors come from a man aged 45-65 years with acute or convalescent COVID-19.

The chain is built from TRBV19 and TRBJ1-1, with D hard to call. Trimming cost V 3 bases and J 5 bases, with 10 bases left between them. This CDR3 spans 13 amino acids. CDR1 and CDR2 (germline): LNHDA, SQIVND (reference sequence). The CDR3 sequence: CASSIFVRTEAFF. The CDR3 DNA reads TGTGCCAGTAGTATTTTTGTGAGGACTGAAGCTTTCTTT.

The rearrangement joins TRBV27 to TRBJ1-5; tentatively, D is TRBD1 (5 bases). Trimming left V 6 bases short and J 6 bases short, with 12 bases between. Germline V gene data show CDR1 as MNHEY and CDR2 as SMNVEV (reference sequence). The CDR3 runs 13 residues. The CDR3 DNA sequence: TGTGCCAGCAGAATGGGGGGAGGTCAGCCCCAGCATTTT. This encodes CASRMGGGQPQHF.

This clone was picked up a small number of times. The chain joins TRBV5-1 to TRBJ1-3; D not certain. Trimming stripped 0 bases from V and 0 bases from J, with 10 bases between. CDR1 SGHRS and CDR2 YFSETQ come from the germline V gene. The CDR3 spans 16 residues. CDR3: CASSLGEGYSGNTIYF. CDR3 DNA: TGCGCCAGCAGCTTGGGAGAGGGCTACTCTGGAAACACCATATATTTT.

This clone turned up a few times. The chain combines TRBV11-2 with TRBJ2-1; 12 bases are a match to TRBD2. V shed 7 bases and J 0 bases; nucleotides not matched to a gene: 7. The germline gives CDR1 SGHAT, CDR2 FQNNGV. This CDR3 is built from 17 residues. CDR3 residues: CASTALAGGLSYNEQFF. The DNA for the CDR3 is TGTGCCAGCACCGCACTAGCGGGAGGCCTCTCCTACAATGAGCAGTTCTTC.

The chain has TRBV3-1 (or the pseudogene TRBV3-2) and TRBJ2-1; the match to TRBD2 covers 8 bases. The CDR3 runs 15 residues. Trimming at V came to 0 bases and at J to 10 bases, leaving 8 bases not matched to a gene. Germline CDR1 LGHDT, CDR2 YNNKEL (reference sequence). In nucleotides, the CDR3 is TGTGCCAGCAGCCAAGACTGGCTCCGGGAGGGCGAGCAGTTCTTC. Its translation: CASSQDWLREGEQFF.

The V and J genes are TRBV19 and TRBJ1-5; a weak D match, TRBD1 (5 bases). This CDR3 comprises 17 residues. The germline gives CDR1 LNHDA, CDR2 SQIVND (reference sequence). V lost 1 base and J lost 5, with 18 bases in between. As DNA, the CDR3 is TGTGCCAGTAGTATAGCCGTGGGGGGGGTAAGGGATCAGCCCCAGCATTTT. Protein sequence: CASSIAVGGVRDQPQHF.

The V and J genes are TRBV30 and TRBJ2-7; 12 bases map to TRBD2. Trimming at V came to 4 bases and at J to 3 bases, leaving 10 bases not matched to a gene. The germline V gene encodes CDR1 GTSNPN and CDR2 SVGIG (reference sequence). The CDR3 has 16 amino acids. The CDR3 region is CAWIRPRTSGDYEQYF. The CDR3 DNA is TGTGCCTGGATCCGACCCCGGACTAGCGGGGACTACGAGCAGTACTTC.

V usage is TRBV5-1 and J usage is TRBJ1-1; the match to TRBD1 covers 8 bases. Germline CDR1 SGHRS, CDR2 YFSETQ. CDR3 length equals 14 residues. The trim removed 3 bases at V and 2 bases at J, leaving 3 bases unmatched. In DNA form, the CDR3 reads TGCGCCAGCAGCTACAGGGGGAGCAACACTGAAGCTTTCTTT. It yields the protein CASSYRGSNTEAFF.

Concerning this clone: Additional DNA sequences in this sample encode the identical CDR3. This chain joins TRBV11-2 and TRBJ1-1; 8 positions match TRBD1. CDR1 is SGHAT and CDR2 is FQNNGV in the germline V gene. V was clipped by 3 bases and J by 1 base; unmatched bases: 1. The CDR3 loop spans 14 amino acids. The CDR3 protein is CASSFDRGNTEAFF. In nucleotides, the CDR3 is TGTGCCAGCAGCTTTGACAGGGGGAACACTGAAGCTTTCTTT.

This clone has just a few counts. Written as DNA, the CDR3 is TGTGCCAGAAGCTGGGACACCAAGCAGACTCAGCCCCAGCATTTT. Its protein is CARSWDTKQTQPQHF. This sequence joins TRBV5-3 and TRBJ1-5; a weak D match, TRBD1 (6 bases). TRBV5-3 is classed as an ORF, of uncertain function. The CDR3 consists of 15 residues. V gave up 3 bases and J gave up 6 bases, with 16 bases separating them.

This chain's CDR3 is CASSRGQISNEKLFF. The CDR3 DNA follows: TGTGCCAGCAGTCGAGGACAGATCAGTAATGAAAAACTGTTTTTT. The gene calls are TRBV3-1 (or the pseudogene TRBV3-2) and TRBJ1-4, with a weak D call TRBD1 (6 bases). Trimming took 6 bases from V and 4 from J, leaving 15 bases between them. Looked up from germline, CDR1 is LGHDT and CDR2 is YNNKEL (reference sequence). The CDR3 has 15 residues.

The gene calls are TRBV12-3 or TRBV12-4 and TRBJ2-2; 10 bases fit TRBD1. The CDR3 totals 13 residues. This CDR3 is CASTGGDTGELFF. As DNA, the CDR3 is TGTGCATCGACAGGGGGCGACACCGGGGAGCTGTTTTTT.

This clone was seen just once. The chain links TRBV6-5 to TRBJ2-7; no reliable D call. The CDR3 loop spans 11 amino acids. From germline, CDR1 is MNHEY and CDR2 SVGAGI. CDR3 loop: CALSAPYEQYF. The CDR3 DNA reads as TGTGCGCTAAGCGCTCCCTACGAGCAGTACTTC.

The chain couples TRBV27 to TRBJ2-7, with 7 nucleotides matching TRBD1. The germline CDR1 and CDR2 sequences are MNHEY and SMNVEV (reference sequence). The CDR3 has 16 amino acids. V lost 0 bases, J lost 0 bases, and 5 bases stayed unmatched. CDR3 in amino acids: CASSLSSQGYSYEQYF. The DNA for the CDR3 is TGTGCCAGCAGTTTATCATCACAGGGGTACTCCTACGAGCAGTACTTC.

The chain combines TRBV6-1 with TRBJ1-2; no definite D call. V lost 1 base to trimming and J lost 4 bases, with 7 bases between them. The CDR3 loop spans 13 amino acids. Per the germline V gene, CDR1 is MNHNS and CDR2 is SASEGT. The DNA of the CDR3 is TGTGCCAGCAGTGAAGGGCAGATCTATGGCTACACCTTC. Translation gives CASSEGQIYGYTF.

The V gene is TRBV5-1, the J gene TRBJ1-3; D gene ambiguous. The CDR3 covers 13 residues. Trimming left V 2 bases short and J 0 bases short, with 3 bases between. Germline assignment: CDR1 SGHRS and CDR2 YFSETQ. This CDR3 reads CASSFSSGNTIYF. The DNA for the CDR3 is TGCGCCAGCAGCTTCAGCTCTGGAAACACCATATATTTT.